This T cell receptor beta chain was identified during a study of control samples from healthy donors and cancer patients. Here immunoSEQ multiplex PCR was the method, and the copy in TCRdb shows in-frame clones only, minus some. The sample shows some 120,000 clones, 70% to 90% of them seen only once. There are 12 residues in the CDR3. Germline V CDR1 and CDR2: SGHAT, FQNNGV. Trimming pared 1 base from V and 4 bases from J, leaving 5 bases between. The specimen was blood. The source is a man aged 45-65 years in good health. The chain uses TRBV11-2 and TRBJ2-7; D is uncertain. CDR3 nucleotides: TGTGCCAGCAGCTTAGTTTGGTACGAGCAGTACTTC. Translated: CASSLVWYEQYF.